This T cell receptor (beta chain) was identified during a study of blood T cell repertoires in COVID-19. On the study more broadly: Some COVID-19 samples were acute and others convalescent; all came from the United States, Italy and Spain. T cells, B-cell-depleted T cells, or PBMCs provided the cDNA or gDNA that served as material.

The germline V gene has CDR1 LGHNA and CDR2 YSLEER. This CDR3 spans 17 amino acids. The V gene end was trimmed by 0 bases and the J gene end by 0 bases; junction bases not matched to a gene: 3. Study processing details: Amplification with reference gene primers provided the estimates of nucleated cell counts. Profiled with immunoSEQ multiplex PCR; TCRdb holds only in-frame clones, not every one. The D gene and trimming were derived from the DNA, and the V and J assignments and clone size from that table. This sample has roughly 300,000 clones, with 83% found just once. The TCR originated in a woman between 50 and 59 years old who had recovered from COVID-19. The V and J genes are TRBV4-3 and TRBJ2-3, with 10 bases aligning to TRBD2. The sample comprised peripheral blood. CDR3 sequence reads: CASSQDPSGSSTDTQYF. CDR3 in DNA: TGCGCCAGCAGCCAAGATCCTAGCGGGAGTAGCACAGATACGCAGTATTTT.